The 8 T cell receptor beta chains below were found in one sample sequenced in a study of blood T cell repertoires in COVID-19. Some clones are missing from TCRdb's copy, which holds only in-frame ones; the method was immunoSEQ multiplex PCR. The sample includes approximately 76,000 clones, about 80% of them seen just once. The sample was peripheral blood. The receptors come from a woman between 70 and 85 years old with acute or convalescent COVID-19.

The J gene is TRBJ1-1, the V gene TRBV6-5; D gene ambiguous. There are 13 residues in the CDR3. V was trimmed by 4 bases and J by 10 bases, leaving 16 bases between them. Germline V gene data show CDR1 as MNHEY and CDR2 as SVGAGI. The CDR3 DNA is TGTGCCAGCAGTTTCTCTATGGCGGGTGTAGCTTTCTTT. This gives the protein CASSFSMAGVAFF.

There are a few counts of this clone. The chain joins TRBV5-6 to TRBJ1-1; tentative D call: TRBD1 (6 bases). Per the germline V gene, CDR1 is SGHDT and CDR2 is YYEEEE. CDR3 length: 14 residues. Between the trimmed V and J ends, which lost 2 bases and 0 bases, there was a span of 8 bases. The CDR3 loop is CASSLTGLNTEAFF. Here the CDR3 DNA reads TGTGCCAGCAGCTTAACAGGGCTGAACACTGAAGCTTTCTTT.

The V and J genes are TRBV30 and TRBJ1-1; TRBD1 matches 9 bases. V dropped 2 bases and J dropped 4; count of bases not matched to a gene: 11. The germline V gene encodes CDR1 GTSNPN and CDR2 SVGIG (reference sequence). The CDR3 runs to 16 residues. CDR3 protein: CAWSRTGQGRGTEAFF. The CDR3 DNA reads TGTGCCTGGAGTCGTACGGGACAGGGACGGGGCACTGAAGCTTTCTTT.

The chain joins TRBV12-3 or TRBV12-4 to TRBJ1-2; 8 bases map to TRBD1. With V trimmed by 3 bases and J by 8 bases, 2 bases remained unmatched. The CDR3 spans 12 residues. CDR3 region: CASSFGTGGYTF. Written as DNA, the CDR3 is TGTGCCAGCAGTTTTGGGACAGGAGGCTACACCTTC.

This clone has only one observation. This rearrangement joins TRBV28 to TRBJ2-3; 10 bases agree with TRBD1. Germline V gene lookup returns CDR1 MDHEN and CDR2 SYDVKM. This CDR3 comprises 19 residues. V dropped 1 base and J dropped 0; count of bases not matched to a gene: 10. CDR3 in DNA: TGTGCCAGCAGTTTATACGTTCCGGGACAGGGGACTAGCACAGATACGCAGTATTTT. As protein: CASSLYVPGQGTSTDTQYF.

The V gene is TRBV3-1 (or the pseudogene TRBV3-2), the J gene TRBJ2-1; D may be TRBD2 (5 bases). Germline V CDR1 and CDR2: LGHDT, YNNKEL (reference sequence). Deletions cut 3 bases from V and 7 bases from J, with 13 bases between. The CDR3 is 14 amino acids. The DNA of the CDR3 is TGTGCCAGCAGCCACCCCACTAGTATAAATGAGCAGTTCTTC. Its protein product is CASSHPTSINEQFF.

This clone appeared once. This CDR3 is CASSNRGRETQYF. The CDR3 DNA is TGTGCCAGCAGCAACAGGGGGAGAGAGACCCAGTACTTC. The chain employs TRBV7-7 and TRBJ2-5; 8 bases are shared with TRBD1. This CDR3 has 13 residues. V trimming: 5 bases; J trimming: 4 bases; junction bases outside the gene matches: 3. Germline V gene data show CDR1 as SSHAT and CDR2 as FNYEAQ (reference sequence).

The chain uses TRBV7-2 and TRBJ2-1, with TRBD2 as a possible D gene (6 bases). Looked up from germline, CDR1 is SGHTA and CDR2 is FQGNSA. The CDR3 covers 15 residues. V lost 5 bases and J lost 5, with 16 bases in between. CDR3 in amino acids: CASSLLGSPDNEQFF. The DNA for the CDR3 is TGTGCCAGCAGCCTCCTCGGGAGTCCCGACAATGAGCAGTTCTTC. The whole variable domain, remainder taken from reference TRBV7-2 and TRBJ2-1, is GAGVSQSPSNKVTEKGKDVELRCDPISGHTALYWYRQSLGQGLEFLIYFQGNSAPDKSGLPSDRFSAERTGGSVSTLTIQRTQQEDSAVYLCASSLLGSPDNEQFFGPGTRLTVL.